The rows below give T cell receptor beta chains drawn from one sample of a study of T cell responses to AZD1222 COVID-19 vaccine. The method was immunoSEQ multiplex PCR; TCRdb's version includes in-frame clones alone and lacks a portion of them. The sample includes over 65,000 clones, about 87% of them seen just once. The sample in question was peripheral blood, obtained on day 0 of AZD1222 vaccination. All receptors come from an adult in good health. CDR3s include the opening cysteine and the closing phenylalanine or tryptophan. The order of the fields is D gene, J gene, clone size, V gene, CDR3 DNA, CDR3 protein. A D gene is named only where the DNA matches it firmly. Size tells how often a clone was seen (once, few, many) or the class of an expanded clone, and some rows leave it out.

>NA|TRBJ1-4|once|TRBV5-8
TGTGCCAGCAGCTGGACAGTAGGGTACAATGAAAAACTGTTTTTT
CASSWTVGYNEKLFF
>NA|TRBJ2-1|NA|TRBV3-1/TRBV3-2
TGTGCCAGCAGCCAAGAAACAAGCGGGCCCTACAATGAGCAGTTCTTC
CASSQETSGPYNEQFF
>NA|TRBJ1-5|NA|TRBV19
TGTGCCAGTAGTAAGACAGTACAGCCCCAGCATTTT
CASSKTVQPQHF
>NA|TRBJ1-1|NA|TRBV6-5
TGTGCCAGCAGTTACAGGGGCCACACTGAAGCTTTCTTT
CASSYRGHTEAFF
>NA|TRBJ2-2|NA|TRBV5-6
TGTGCCAGCAGCTTGGCCAGGGGAATCGGGGAGCTGTTTTTT
CASSLARGIGELFF
>NA|TRBJ1-5|NA|TRBV5-6
TGTGCCAGCAGCTCCCTCCGGAGGATTGTCGGAACCAATCAGCCCCAGCATTTT
CASSSLRRIVGTNQPQHF
>TRBD1|TRBJ2-3|NA|TRBV28
TGTGCCAGCAGTTCCAGGGGACAGGGTATCACAGATACGCAGTATTTT
CASSSRGQGITDTQYF
>NA|TRBJ1-2|once|TRBV7-2
TGTGCCAGCAGCCCCGAGGTCTCAAATAACTATGGCTACACCTTC
CASSPEVSNNYGYTF
>TRBD1|TRBJ1-1|NA|TRBV5-1
TGCGCCAGCAGCCCCGACAGGGGGAACACTGAAGCTTTCTTT
CASSPDRGNTEAFF
>TRBD1|TRBJ1-5|NA|TRBV14
TGTGCCAGCAGCCAAACAGGGGTCACTCAGCCCCAGCATTTT
CASSQTGVTQPQHF
>TRBD2|TRBJ2-5|NA|TRBV5-1
TGCGCCAGCAGCTATGGGACTAGCGGGCCGGGGAGGGAGACCCAGTACTTC
CASSYGTSGPGRETQYF
>TRBD2|TRBJ2-1|NA|TRBV27
TGTGCCAGCGGGGGGGCCTACAATGAGCAGTTCTTC
CASGGAYNEQFF
>NA|TRBJ1-2|once|TRBV11-3
TGTGCCAGCAGCTTAAATGGGGTGGTTGGCTACACCTTC
CASSLNGVVGYTF
>TRBD2|TRBJ2-1|NA|TRBV20-1
TGCAGTGCTAGTGTAGCGGGGGACTACAATGAGCAGTTCTTC
CSASVAGDYNEQFF
>TRBD1|TRBJ1-2|NA|TRBV5-1
TGCGCCAGCAGTACCCCCGGGACAGGGGATGAGAATGGCTACACCTTC
CASSTPGTGDENGYTF
>NA|TRBJ2-7|NA|TRBV18
TGTGCCAGCTCACCGGCAAGCTACGGGTACGAGCAGTACTTC
CASSPASYGYEQYF
>TRBD1|TRBJ2-3|NA|TRBV10-3
TGTGCCATCAGTGCCAACCAGGGGGCAGGTGCAGATACGCAGTATTTT
CAISANQGAGADTQYF
>TRBD2|TRBJ2-3|NA|TRBV7-2
TGTGCCAGCAGCTTCCGACTAGCGGGGGGCACAGATACGCAGTATTTT
CASSFRLAGGTDTQYF
>NA|TRBJ2-6|NA|TRBV2
TGTGCCAGCAGGAAATCCTCTGGGGCCAACGTCCTGACTTTC
CASRKSSGANVLTF
>NA|TRBJ2-5|NA|TRBV4-2
TGTGCCAGCAGCCAAGAACCCGGTCAAGAGACCCAGTACTTC
CASSQEPGQETQYF
>TRBD1|TRBJ1-1|NA|TRBV11-1
TGTGCCACAATGCGACAGGGTGGGACTGAAGCTTTCTTT
CATMRQGGTEAFF
>NA|TRBJ2-5|NA|TRBV27
TGTGCCAGCGGTCAGTACCAAGAGACCCAGTACTTC
CASGQYQETQYF
>NA|TRBJ1-2|NA|TRBV6-5
TGTGCCAGCAGTTCTTTGCCGGGACACACCGTGGTTGGCTACACCTTC
CASSSLPGHTVVGYTF
>NA|TRBJ1-1|NA|TRBV6-5
TGTGCCAGCAGGTTGTCGGGACGGATGAACACTGAAGCTTTCTTT
CASRLSGRMNTEAFF
>NA|TRBJ1-1|once|TRBV12-3/TRBV12-4
TGTGCCAGCAGTCCTTCTGGGACTCGAGAAGCTTTCTTT
CASSPSGTREAFF
>NA|TRBJ1-1|NA|TRBV19
TGTGCCAGTAGTCCTTCCCTCAGCGGGACCACTGAAGCTTTCTTT
CASSPSLSGTTEAFF
>NA|TRBJ1-1|NA|TRBV7-3
TGTGCCAGCAGCTTTGCCCCCTCCACTGAAGCTTTCTTT
CASSFAPSTEAFF
>TRBD1|TRBJ1-5|NA|TRBV7-2
TGTGCCAGCAGCCTAGCGTGGGAGGACAGGGGGCTGGTGGGCAATCAGCCCCAGCATTTT
CASSLAWEDRGLVGNQPQHF
>NA|TRBJ1-1|NA|TRBV6-5
TGTGCCAGCTCGGGGAACACTGAAGCTTTCTTT
CASSGNTEAFF
>TRBD2|TRBJ2-2|NA|TRBV20-1
TGCAGTGCTAGTATACCGGGACTAGCGTCCGGGGAGCTGTTTTTT
CSASIPGLASGELFF
>NA|TRBJ1-1|NA|TRBV10-1
TGCGCCAGCAGTGATGAAAAGGCCAATGAAGCTTTCTTT
CASSDEKANEAFF
>NA|TRBJ1-1|NA|TRBV19
TGTGCCAGTATTAGGGTCGGACGGAACACTGAAGCTTTCTTT
CASIRVGRNTEAFF
>TRBD1|TRBJ1-2|NA|TRBV28
TGTGCCAGCATGTCCACCATGGGCAGGGGGCTTGATGGCTACACCTTC
CASMSTMGRGLDGYTF
>TRBD2|TRBJ2-5|NA|TRBV30
TGTGCCTGGGGGAGGCGGGGGTACTCCCAAGAGACCCAGTACTTC
CAWGRRGYSQETQYF
>NA|TRBJ1-1|NA|TRBV4-1
TGCGCCAGCAGCCAAGAACCCGCGGGGATGAACACTGAAGCTTTCTTT
CASSQEPAGMNTEAFF
>TRBD1|TRBJ1-6|few|TRBV10-3
TGTGCCATCAGTGAGTCCAAAGGACAGGGTGTCCACTTT
CAISESKGQGVHF
>TRBD1|TRBJ2-3|NA|TRBV7-9
TGTGCCAGCAGCCTACAGGGGGCGACTACAGATACGCAGTATTTT
CASSLQGATTDTQYF
>NA|TRBJ1-2|NA|TRBV2
TGTGCCAGCAGTGATGACAGGAGCTATGGCTACACCTTC
CASSDDRSYGYTF
>TRBD1|TRBJ1-1|NA|TRBV19
TGTGCCAGTAGAACCCTCCGACAGGGTGGCCGGAACACTGAAGCTTTCTTT
CASRTLRQGGRNTEAFF
>NA|TRBJ2-3|NA|TRBV19
TGTGCCAGTAGTATTTCTCGGGGCAGGCGGAGGTCAGATACGCAGTATTTT
CASSISRGRRRSDTQYF
>NA|TRBJ1-3|NA|TRBV29-1
TGCAGCGGGGGTTGGGGAAACACCATATATTTT
CSGGWGNTIYF
>NA|TRBJ2-2|few|TRBV2
TGTGCCAGCAGTCCGCGGTCCGCATACACCGGGGAGCTGTTTTTT
CASSPRSAYTGELFF
>TRBD1|TRBJ1-1|NA|TRBV9
TGTGCCAGCAGCGCCACAGGGGGCTCATCTGAAGCTTTCTTT
CASSATGGSSEAFF
>TRBD2|TRBJ2-6|NA|TRBV27
TGTGCCAGCAGTTTTGAGCGGGGGGACCGCTTCCTGACTTTC
CASSFERGDRFLTF
>TRBD1|TRBJ2-3|NA|TRBV9
TGTGCCAGCAGCGCCGAACAGGGGACAGATACGCAGTATTTT
CASSAEQGTDTQYF
>NA|TRBJ2-5|NA|TRBV7-6
TGTGCCAGCAGCTTCCCGGCGGCCGGTGATGAGACCCAGTACTTC
CASSFPAAGDETQYF
>TRBD1|TRBJ1-1|NA|TRBV12-3/TRBV12-4
TGTGCCAGCAGCCAACAGGGGTACACTGAAGCTTTCTTT
CASSQQGYTEAFF
>NA|TRBJ2-7|NA|TRBV5-1
TGCGCCAGCAGCTTGGGGGGTGGTCGCCGCGAGCAGTACTTC
CASSLGGGRREQYF
>NA|TRBJ2-1|NA|TRBV28
TGTGCCAGCACCCAGGATCGGGATGAGCAGTTCTTC
CASTQDRDEQFF
>NA|TRBJ1-1|NA|TRBV19
TGTGCCAGTAGTTCTAGGACAGAAAGTTGGAACACTGAAGCTTTCTTT
CASSSRTESWNTEAFF
>NA|TRBJ1-1|NA|TRBV3-1/TRBV3-2
TGTGCCAGCAGCCCACGGGGGGCGGTAGCTTTCTTT
CASSPRGAVAFF
>NA|TRBJ1-4|NA|TRBV15
TGTGCCACCAGCAGACCCGGCGGGGGGAATGAAAAACTGTTTTTT
CATSRPGGGNEKLFF
>NA|TRBJ1-2|NA|TRBV3-1/TRBV3-2
TGTGCCAGCAGCCAAGATCAGGACCTGACCCATGGCTACACCTTC
CASSQDQDLTHGYTF
>NA|TRBJ1-3|NA|TRBV7-9
TGTGCCAGCAGCTTAGAGGTCAGCAACTTCCCTGGAAACACCATATATTTT
CASSLEVSNFPGNTIYF
>TRBD2|TRBJ2-3|NA|TRBV15
TGTGCCACCAGCAGAGGGTCTAGCGGGGGCCCAGATACGCAGTATTTT
CATSRGSSGGPDTQYF
>NA|TRBJ1-6|NA|TRBV7-2
TGTGCCAGCAGACCCGTGGGGGGTTCACCCCTCCACTTT
CASRPVGGSPLHF
>TRBD1|TRBJ1-1|NA|TRBV11-3
TGTGCCAGCAGCTTAGGTCGACAGGGGCCTGAAGCTTTCTTT
CASSLGRQGPEAFF